This T cell receptor (beta chain) was observed in a study of T cell responses to AZD1222 COVID-19 vaccine. As to this clone: Its antigen remains unknown.

Here immunoSEQ multiplex PCR was the method, and the copy in TCRdb shows in-frame clones only, minus some. This sample has about 79,000 clones, with around 81% found just once. The ends lost 5 bases at V and 4 bases at J; junction bases unmatched: 12. In germline, CDR1 is SGHAT, CDR2 FQNNGV. This CDR3 comprises 16 residues. Study results and caveats: The sample set comprised mostly white British donors with more females, and clonal diversity was possibly underestimated. CD4 TCRs linked to vaccination spanned spike, dominating at 160-218 and 743-854. At study baseline, merely a handful of AZD1222 recipients were seropositive.

The source of this sequence is an adult in good health. The sample in question was peripheral blood, obtained on day 0 of AZD1222 vaccination. The chain uses TRBV11-2 and TRBJ2-5; 8 nucleotides line up with TRBD1. CDR3 bases: TGTGCCAGCAGCGCCCGCCCTGGGACAGGCGGAGAGACCCAGTACTTC. Amino acid sequence: CASSARPGTGGETQYF.